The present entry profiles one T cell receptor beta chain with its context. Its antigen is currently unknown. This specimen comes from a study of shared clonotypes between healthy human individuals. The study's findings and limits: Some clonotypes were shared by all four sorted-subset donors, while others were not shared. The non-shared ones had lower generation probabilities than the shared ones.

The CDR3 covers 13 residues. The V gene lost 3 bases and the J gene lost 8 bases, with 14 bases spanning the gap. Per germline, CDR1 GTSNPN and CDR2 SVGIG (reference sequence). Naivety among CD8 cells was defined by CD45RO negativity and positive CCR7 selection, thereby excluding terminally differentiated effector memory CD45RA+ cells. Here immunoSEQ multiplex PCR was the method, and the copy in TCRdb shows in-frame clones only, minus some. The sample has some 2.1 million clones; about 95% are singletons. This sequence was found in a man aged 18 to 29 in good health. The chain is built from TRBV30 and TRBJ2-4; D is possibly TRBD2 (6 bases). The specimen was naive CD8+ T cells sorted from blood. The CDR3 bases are TGTGCCTGGAGCCCCTGGGGAGGTTACATTCAGTACTTC. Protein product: CAWSPWGGYIQYF.